This T cell receptor (beta chain) was documented in a study of blood T cell repertoires in COVID-19. Study overall: Sources were T cells, B-cell-depleted T cells, or PBMCs; the material itself was cDNA or gDNA.

Trimming took 3 bases from V and 2 from J, leaving 9 bases between them. The CDR3 extends over 14 amino acids. Germline V gives CDR1 SEHNR, CDR2 FQNEAQ (reference sequence). Per the study methods: It was from reference gene primer amplification that nucleated cell counts were estimated. Profiled with immunoSEQ multiplex PCR; TCRdb holds only in-frame clones, not every one. V and J calls and clone size are those listed in that table; D and trimming were worked out from the DNA. The table records around 200,000 clones, roughly 88% of them present only once. Sequencing input: PBMCs or T cells enriched from blood (not recorded which). The TCR originated in a woman between 40 and 55 years old with acute COVID-19. This chain links TRBV7-9 with TRBJ2-3; D possibly corresponds to TRBD1 (6 bases). The chain's CDR3 is CASSLRTATDTQYF. CDR3 in DNA: TGTGCCAGCAGCTTGCGGACAGCCACAGATACGCAGTATTTT.